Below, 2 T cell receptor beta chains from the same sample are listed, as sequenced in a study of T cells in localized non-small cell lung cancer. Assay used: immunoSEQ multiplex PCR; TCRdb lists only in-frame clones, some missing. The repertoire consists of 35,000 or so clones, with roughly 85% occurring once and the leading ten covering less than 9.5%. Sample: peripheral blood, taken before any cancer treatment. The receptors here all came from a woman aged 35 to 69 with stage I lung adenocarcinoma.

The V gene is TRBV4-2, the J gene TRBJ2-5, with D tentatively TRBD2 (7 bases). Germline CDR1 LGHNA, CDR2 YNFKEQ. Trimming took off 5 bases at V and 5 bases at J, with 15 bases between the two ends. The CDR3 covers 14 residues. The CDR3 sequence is CASSKGGSSETQYF. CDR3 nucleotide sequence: TGTGCCAGCAGCAAGGGGGGGAGTAGTGAGACCCAGTACTTC.

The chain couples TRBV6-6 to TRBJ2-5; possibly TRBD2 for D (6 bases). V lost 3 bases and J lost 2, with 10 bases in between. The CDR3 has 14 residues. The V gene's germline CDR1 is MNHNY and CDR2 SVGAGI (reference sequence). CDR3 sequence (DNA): TGTGCCAGCAGTTATCCCGGGGGTCAAGAGACCCAGTACTTC. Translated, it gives CASSYPGGQETQYF.